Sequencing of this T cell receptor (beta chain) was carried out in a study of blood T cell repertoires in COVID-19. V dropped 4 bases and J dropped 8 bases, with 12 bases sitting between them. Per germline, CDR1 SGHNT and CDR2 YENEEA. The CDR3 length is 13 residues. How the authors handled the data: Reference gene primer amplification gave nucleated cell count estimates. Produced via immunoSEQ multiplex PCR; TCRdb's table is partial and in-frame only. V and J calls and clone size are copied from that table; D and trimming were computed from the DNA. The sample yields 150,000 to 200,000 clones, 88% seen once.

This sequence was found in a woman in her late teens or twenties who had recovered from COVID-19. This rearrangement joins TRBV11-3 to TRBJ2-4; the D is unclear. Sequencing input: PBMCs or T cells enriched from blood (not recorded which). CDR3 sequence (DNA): TGTGCCAGCAGCTCCCCGAGCCAAGACATTCAGTACTTC. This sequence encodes CASSSPSQDIQYF.